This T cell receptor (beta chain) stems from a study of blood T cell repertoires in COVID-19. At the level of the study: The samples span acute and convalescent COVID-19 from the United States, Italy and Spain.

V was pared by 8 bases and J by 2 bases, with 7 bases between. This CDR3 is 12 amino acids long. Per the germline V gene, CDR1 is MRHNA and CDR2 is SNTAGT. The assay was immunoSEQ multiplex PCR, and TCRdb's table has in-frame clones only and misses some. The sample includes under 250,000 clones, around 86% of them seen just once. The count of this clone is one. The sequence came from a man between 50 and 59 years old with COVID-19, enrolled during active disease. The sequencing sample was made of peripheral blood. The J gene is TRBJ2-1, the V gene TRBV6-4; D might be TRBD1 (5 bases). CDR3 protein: CASQTAYNEQFF. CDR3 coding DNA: TGTGCCAGCCAGACAGCCTACAATGAGCAGTTCTTC.